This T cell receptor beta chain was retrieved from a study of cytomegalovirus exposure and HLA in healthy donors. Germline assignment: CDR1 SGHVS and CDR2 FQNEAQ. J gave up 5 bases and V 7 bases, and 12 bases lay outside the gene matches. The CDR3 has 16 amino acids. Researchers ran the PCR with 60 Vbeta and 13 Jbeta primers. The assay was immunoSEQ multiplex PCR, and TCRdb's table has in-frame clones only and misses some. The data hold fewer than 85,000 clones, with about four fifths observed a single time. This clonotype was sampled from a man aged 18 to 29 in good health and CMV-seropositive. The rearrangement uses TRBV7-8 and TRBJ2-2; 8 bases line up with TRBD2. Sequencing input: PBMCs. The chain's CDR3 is CASNVGGAGGTGELFF. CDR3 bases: TGTGCCAGCAACGTTGGGGGGGCGGGAGGTACCGGGGAGCTGTTTTTT. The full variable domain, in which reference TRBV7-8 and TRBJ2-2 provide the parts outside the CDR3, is GAGVSQSPRYKVAKRGQDVALRCDPISGHVSLFWYQQALGQGPEFLTYFQNEAQLDKSGLPSDRFFAERPEGSVSTLKIQRTQQEDSAVYLCASNVGGAGGTGELFFGEGSRLTVL.